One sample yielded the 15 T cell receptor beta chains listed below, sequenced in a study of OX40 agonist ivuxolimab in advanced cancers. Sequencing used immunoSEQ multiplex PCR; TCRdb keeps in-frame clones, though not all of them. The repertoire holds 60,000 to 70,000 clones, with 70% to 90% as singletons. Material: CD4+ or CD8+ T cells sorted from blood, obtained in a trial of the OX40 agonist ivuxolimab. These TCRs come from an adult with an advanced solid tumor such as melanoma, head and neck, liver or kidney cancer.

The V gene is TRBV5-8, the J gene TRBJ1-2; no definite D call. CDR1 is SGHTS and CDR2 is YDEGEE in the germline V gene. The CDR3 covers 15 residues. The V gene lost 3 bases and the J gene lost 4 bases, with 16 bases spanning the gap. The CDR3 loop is CASSSSGGLGYGYTF. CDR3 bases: TGTGCCAGCAGCTCCTCCGGAGGCTTAGGCTATGGCTACACCTTC.

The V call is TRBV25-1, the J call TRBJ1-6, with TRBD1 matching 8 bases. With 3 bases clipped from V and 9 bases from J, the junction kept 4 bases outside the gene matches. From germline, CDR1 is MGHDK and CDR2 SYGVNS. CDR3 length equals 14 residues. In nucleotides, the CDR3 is TGTGCCAGCAGTGAGGCAGGGGGCGTTTCACCCCTCCACTTT. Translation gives CASSEAGGVSPLHF.

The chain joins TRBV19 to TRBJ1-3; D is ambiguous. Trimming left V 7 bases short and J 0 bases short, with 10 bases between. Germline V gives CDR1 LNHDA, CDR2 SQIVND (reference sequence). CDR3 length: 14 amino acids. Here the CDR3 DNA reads TGTGCCAGTAATGAGATAGCCTCTGGAAACACCATATATTTT. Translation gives CASNEIASGNTIYF.

The CDR3 protein is CRGQLNDGYTF. The CDR3 DNA follows: TGCCGCGGACAGCTAAATGATGGCTACACCTTC. The chain couples TRBV29-1 to TRBJ1-2; D is possibly TRBD1 (6 bases). Germline lookup yields CDR1 SQVTM and CDR2 ANQGSEA. The CDR3 is 11 residues long.

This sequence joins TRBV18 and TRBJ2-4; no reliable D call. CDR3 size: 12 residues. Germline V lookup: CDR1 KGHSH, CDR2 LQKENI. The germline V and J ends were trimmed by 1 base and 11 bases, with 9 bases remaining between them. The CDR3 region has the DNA TGTGCCAGCTCACCACAGGACGAGGTTCAGTACTTC. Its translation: CASSPQDEVQYF.

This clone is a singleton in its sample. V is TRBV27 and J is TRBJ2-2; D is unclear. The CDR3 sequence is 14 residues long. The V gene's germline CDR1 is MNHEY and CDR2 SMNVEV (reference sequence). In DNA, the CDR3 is TGTGCATCATCAGGTGGACGCCAGACCGGGGAGCTGTTTTTT. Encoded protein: CASSGGRQTGELFF.

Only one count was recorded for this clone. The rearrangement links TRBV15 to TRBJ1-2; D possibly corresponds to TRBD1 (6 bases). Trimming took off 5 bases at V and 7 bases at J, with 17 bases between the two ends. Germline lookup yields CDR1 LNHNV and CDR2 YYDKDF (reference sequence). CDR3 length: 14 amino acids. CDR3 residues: CATSGQGTLGGYTF. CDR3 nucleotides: TGTGCCACCAGCGGCCAGGGGACCCTGGGTGGCTACACCTTC.

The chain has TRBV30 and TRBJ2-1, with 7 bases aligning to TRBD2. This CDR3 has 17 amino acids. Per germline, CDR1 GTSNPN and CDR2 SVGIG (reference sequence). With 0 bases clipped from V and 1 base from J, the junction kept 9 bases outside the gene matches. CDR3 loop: CAWSVRAGLISYNEQFF. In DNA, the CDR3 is TGTGCCTGGAGTGTACGAGCGGGACTTATTTCCTACAATGAGCAGTTCTTC.

CDR3 loop: CASSLGAGGYEQYF. DNA of the CDR3: TGCGCCAGCAGCTTGGGGGCAGGGGGGTACGAGCAGTACTTC. This chain joins TRBV5-1 and TRBJ2-7; D perhaps matches TRBD1 (7 bases). The CDR3 sequence is 14 residues long. V lost 0 bases and J lost 4, with 11 bases in between. Germline CDR1 reads SGHRS; CDR2 reads YFSETQ.

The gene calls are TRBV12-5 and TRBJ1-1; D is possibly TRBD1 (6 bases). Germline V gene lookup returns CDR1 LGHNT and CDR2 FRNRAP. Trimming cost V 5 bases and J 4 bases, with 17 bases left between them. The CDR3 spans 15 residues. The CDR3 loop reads CASGENQGLRTEAFF. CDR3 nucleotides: TGTGCTAGTGGTGAAAACCAGGGGTTGCGCACTGAAGCTTTCTTT.

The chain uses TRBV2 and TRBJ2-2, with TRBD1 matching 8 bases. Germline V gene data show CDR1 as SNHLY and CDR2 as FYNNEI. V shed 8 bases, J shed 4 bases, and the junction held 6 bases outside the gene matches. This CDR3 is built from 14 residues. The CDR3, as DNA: TGTGCCAGCGGGGACAGGTCCCGCACCGGGGAGCTGTTTTTT. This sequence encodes CASGDRSRTGELFF.

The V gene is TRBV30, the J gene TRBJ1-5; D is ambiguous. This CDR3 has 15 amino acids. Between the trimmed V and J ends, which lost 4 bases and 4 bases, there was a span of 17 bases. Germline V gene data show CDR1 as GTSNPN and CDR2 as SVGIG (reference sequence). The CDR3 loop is CAWTSGIARNQPQHF. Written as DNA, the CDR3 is TGTGCCTGGACCTCGGGGATAGCTCGGAATCAGCCCCAGCATTTT.

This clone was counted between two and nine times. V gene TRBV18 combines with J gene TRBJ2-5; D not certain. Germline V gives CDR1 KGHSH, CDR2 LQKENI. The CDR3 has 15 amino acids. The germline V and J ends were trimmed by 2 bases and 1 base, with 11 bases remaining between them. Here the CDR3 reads CASSPSLGSQETQYF. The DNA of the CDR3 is TGTGCCAGCTCACCATCGTTGGGGTCCCAAGAGACCCAGTACTTC.

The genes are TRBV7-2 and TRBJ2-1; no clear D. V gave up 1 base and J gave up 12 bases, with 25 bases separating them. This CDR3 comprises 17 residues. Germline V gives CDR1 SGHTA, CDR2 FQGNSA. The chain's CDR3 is CASSLGLSFSRSSGQFF. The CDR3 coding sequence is TGTGCCAGCAGCTTAGGCCTCAGTTTCTCCCGCTCGTCTGGGCAGTTCTTC.

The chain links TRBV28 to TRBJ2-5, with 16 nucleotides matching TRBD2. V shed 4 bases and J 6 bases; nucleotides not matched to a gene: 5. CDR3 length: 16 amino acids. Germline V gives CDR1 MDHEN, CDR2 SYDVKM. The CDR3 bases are TGTGCCAGCAGTTCGGGACTAGCGGGGGGGCCGCAGACCCAGTACTTC. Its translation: CASSSGLAGGPQTQYF.